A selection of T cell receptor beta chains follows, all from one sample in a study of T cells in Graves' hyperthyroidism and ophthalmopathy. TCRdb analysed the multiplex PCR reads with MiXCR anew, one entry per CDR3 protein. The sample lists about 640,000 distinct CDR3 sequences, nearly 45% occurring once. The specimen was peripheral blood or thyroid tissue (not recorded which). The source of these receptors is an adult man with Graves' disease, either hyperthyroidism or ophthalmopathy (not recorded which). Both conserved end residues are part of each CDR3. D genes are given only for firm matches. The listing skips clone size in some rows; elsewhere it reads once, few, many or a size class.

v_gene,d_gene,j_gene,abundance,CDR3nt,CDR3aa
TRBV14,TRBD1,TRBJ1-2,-,TGTGCCAGCAGCCGGACGGGACAGCGGGCCTACACCTTC,CASSRTGQRAYTF
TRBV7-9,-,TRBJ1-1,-,TGTGCCAGCAGCCCCATAGCCCAGAACACTGAAGCTTTCTTT,CASSPIAQNTEAFF
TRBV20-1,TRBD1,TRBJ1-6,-,TGCAGTGCTAGCCCGGGGGACAGGGGCTATAATTCACCCCTCCACTTT,CSASPGDRGYNSPLHF
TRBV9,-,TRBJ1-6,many,TGTGCCAGCAGCGTAGTAGGGACGGACTCACCCCTCCACTTT,CASSVVGTDSPLHF
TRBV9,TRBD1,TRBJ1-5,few,TGTGCCAGCAGCCCAGGGGGCTCGGAAAATCAGCCCCAGCATTTT,CASSPGGSENQPQHF
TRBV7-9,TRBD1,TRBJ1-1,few,TGTGCCAGCAGCCTCCTGACAGGGGTTTTCATGAACACTGAAGCTTTCTTT,CASSLLTGVFMNTEAFF
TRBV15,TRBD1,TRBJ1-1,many,TGTGCCACCAGCAGAGATAGAGGGGGCCGACCTGAAGCTTTCTTT,CATSRDRGGRPEAFF
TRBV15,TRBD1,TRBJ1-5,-,TGTGCCACCAGCAGAGGGTGGACAGGGGGCAATCAGCCCCAGCATTTT,CATSRGWTGGNQPQHF
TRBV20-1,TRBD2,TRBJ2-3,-,TGCAGTGCTAGCCCCGGGACTAGCGGGGCGCACACAGATACGCAGTATTTT,CSASPGTSGAHTDTQYF
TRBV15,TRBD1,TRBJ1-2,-,TGTGCCACCAGCAGTGAGGGACAGGCTTATGGCTACACCTTC,CATSSEGQAYGYTF
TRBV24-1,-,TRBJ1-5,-,TGTGCCACCAGTGATTCCCAGGGGCCCCAGCATTTT,CATSDSQGPQHF
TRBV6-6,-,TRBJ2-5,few,TGTGCCAGCAGTGTCCAGGGTAGGGGGGAAGAGACCCAGTACTTC,CASSVQGRGEETQYF
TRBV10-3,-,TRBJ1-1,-,TGTGCCATCAGTTTTGGGGGGCTAACTGAAGCTTTCTTT,CAISFGGLTEAFF
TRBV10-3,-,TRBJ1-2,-,TGTGCCATCAGTGGAACCTATGGCTACACCTTC,CAISGTYGYTF
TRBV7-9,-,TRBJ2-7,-,TGTGCCAGCAGCTTAGCTCAGGGATTCTCCTACGAGCAGTACTTC,CASSLAQGFSYEQYF
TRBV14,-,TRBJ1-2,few,TGTGCCAGCAGCCAAGTTCGGGACGTAGGTTATGGCTACACCTTC,CASSQVRDVGYGYTF
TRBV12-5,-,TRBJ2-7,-,TGTGCTAGTGGTTTGGTACTGGACCGGGATCGACACGAGCAGTACTTC,CASGLVLDRDRHEQYF
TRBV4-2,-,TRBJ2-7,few,TGTGCCAGCAGCCAAGAGTGGGGGGAGGCTCCCTACGAGCAGTACTTC,CASSQEWGEAPYEQYF
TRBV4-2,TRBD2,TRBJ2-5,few,TGTGCCAGCAGCCAAGATGGGAGCGGGGGGCAAGAGACCCAGTACTTC,CASSQDGSGGQETQYF